What follows are 21 T cell receptor beta chains derived from one specimen sequenced in a study of blood T cell repertoires in COVID-19. Data came from immunoSEQ multiplex PCR; TCRdb stores just in-frame clones and leaves some out. The data show about 58,000 clones, with 90% seen just once and about 13% held by the top ten. The sample was peripheral blood. All receptors come from a man aged 60 to 75 with active COVID-19.

The chain is built from TRBV12-3 or TRBV12-4 and TRBJ1-1, with TRBD1 matching over 10 bases. The CDR3 totals 13 residues. V gave up 6 bases and J gave up 4 bases; unmatched junction bases: 2. CDR3 sequence: CASRWDRGTEAFF. DNA for the CDR3: TGTGCCAGCAGATGGGACAGGGGCACTGAAGCTTTCTTT.

V usage is TRBV5-1 and J usage is TRBJ2-3, with D tentatively TRBD2 (6 bases). Trimming pared 4 bases from V and 2 bases from J, leaving 11 bases between. This CDR3 has 14 amino acids. CDR1 and CDR2 (germline): SGHRS, YFSETQ. CDR3 DNA: TGCGCCAGCAGCCGGGGACTTTACACAGATACGCAGTATTTT. It translates to CASSRGLYTDTQYF. Combining the CDR3 with reference TRBV5-1 and TRBJ2-3 gives the whole variable domain KAGVTQTPRYLIKTRGQQVTLSCSPISGHRSVSWYQQTPGQGLQFLFEYFSETQRNKGNFPGRFSGRQFSNSRSEMNVSTLELGDSALYLCASSRGLYTDTQYFGPGTRLTVL.

This chain links TRBV12-3 or TRBV12-4 with TRBJ1-3; D not resolved. There are 13 residues in the CDR3. V lost 3 bases to trimming and J lost 3 bases, with 6 bases between them. The CDR3 coding sequence is TGTGCCAGCAGTTTCGGGTTTGGAAACACCATATATTTT. Protein: CASSFGFGNTIYF.

This clone was counted a single time. This chain links TRBV24-1 with TRBJ2-1; D not resolved. CDR1 and CDR2 (germline): KGHDR, SFDVKD. The CDR3 loop spans 13 amino acids. Trimming left V 7 bases short and J 9 bases short, with 15 bases between. The CDR3 nucleotides are TGTGCCACCAGCAACCCCCGGTACGTTGAGCAGTTCTTC. It specifies CATSNPRYVEQFF.

The chain employs TRBV21-1 and TRBJ1-2. TRBV21-1 is listed as a pseudogene. The CDR3 is 15 amino acids. The CDR3, as DNA: TGTGCCAGCAGCAAAGAAGGAGAGGTAAACTATGGCTACACCTTC. Its protein is CASSKEGEVNYGYTF.

The genes are TRBV7-6 and TRBJ2-5; D possibly corresponds to TRBD2 (6 bases). CDR3 length: 14 amino acids. Between the trimmed V and J ends, which lost 2 bases and 6 bases, there was a span of 13 bases. Germline V gives CDR1 SGHVS, CDR2 FNYEAQ. The CDR3 sequence: CASSLTTSPKTQYF. The CDR3 bases are TGTGCCAGCAGCTTAACGACTAGTCCCAAGACCCAGTACTTC. Supplemented by reference TRBV7-6 and TRBJ2-5, the full variable domain reads GAGVSQSPRYKVTKRGQDVALRCDPISGHVSLYWYRQALGQGPEFLTYFNYEAQQDKSGLPNDRFSAERPEGSISTLTIQRTEQRDSAMYRCASSLTTSPKTQYFGPGTRLLVL.

The chain uses TRBV2 and TRBJ2-7, with D tentatively TRBD2 (6 bases). The V gene's germline CDR1 is SNHLY and CDR2 FYNNEI. The V gene lost 0 bases and the J gene lost 7 bases, with 7 bases spanning the gap. This CDR3 is 12 amino acids long. The chain's CDR3 is CASSEAGTEQYF. In DNA, the CDR3 is TGTGCCAGCAGTGAAGCAGGGACTGAGCAGTACTTC.

This chain connects TRBV7-9 to TRBJ2-5; a possible D gene is TRBD1 (5 bases). This CDR3 has 15 amino acids. Trimming stripped 1 base from V and 6 bases from J, with 15 bases between. The germline V gene encodes CDR1 SEHNR and CDR2 FQNEAQ (reference sequence). This chain's CDR3 is CASSLVSAGSQTQYF. The CDR3 DNA reads TGTGCCAGCAGCTTAGTATCGGCAGGGTCTCAGACCCAGTACTTC. Based on the CDR3 plus reference TRBV7-9 and TRBJ2-5, the full variable domain is DTGVSQNPRHKITKRGQNVTFRCDPISEHNRLYWYRQTLGQGPEFLTYFQNEAQLEKSRLLSDRFSAERPKGSFSTLEIQRTEQGDSAMYLCASSLVSAGSQTQYFGPGTRLLVL.

This clone has just one count. The rearrangement links TRBV2 to TRBJ2-5; 10 bases align to TRBD1. Germline V gene data show CDR1 as SNHLY and CDR2 as FYNNEI. V lost 8 bases to trimming and J lost 5 bases; unmatched junction nucleotides: 11. The CDR3 is 15 residues long. CDR3 in amino acids: CASSWDRGTGETQYF. The CDR3 DNA reads as TGTGCCAGCTCCTGGGACAGGGGAACGGGCGAGACCCAGTACTTC.

The chain combines TRBV11-3 with TRBJ2-1, with 9 positions matching TRBD1. V lost 5 bases and J lost 6; bases outside the gene matches: 8. The CDR3 consists of 15 residues. Per germline, CDR1 SGHNT and CDR2 YENEEA. The CDR3 is CASSVTGGSFNEQFF. CDR3 DNA sequence: TGTGCCAGCAGCGTAACAGGGGGCAGTTTCAATGAGCAGTTCTTC.

The CDR3 here is CASSVTNRERNTF. The CDR3 coding sequence is TGTGCCAGCAGCGTAACTAACCGGGAACGAAACACCTTC. The chain recombines TRBV11-2 with TRBJ1-2, with unresolved D. The CDR3 spans 13 residues. Germline-derived CDR1 and CDR2 are SGHAT and FQNNGV. The V end lost 5 bases, the J end lost 12 bases, and 19 bases lay between the germline ends.

The chain has TRBV5-6 and TRBJ1-6; D is unclear. This CDR3 has 14 residues. V lost 0 bases and J lost 5, with 6 bases in between. The V gene's germline CDR1 is SGHDT and CDR2 YYEEEE. Here the CDR3 DNA reads TGTGCCAGCAGCTTGGGTCACAATAATTCACCCCTCCACTTT. Amino acids: CASSLGHNNSPLHF.

The J gene is TRBJ1-1, the V gene TRBV3-1 (or the pseudogene TRBV3-2); possible D gene TRBD1, 5 bases. Germline assignment: CDR1 LGHDT and CDR2 YNNKEL (reference sequence). The CDR3 runs to 14 residues. V shed 3 bases and J shed 1 base, with 9 bases lying between them. This CDR3 reads CASSQGLANTEAFF. The CDR3 region has the DNA TGTGCCAGCAGCCAGGGACTGGCGAACACTGAAGCTTTCTTT.

The chain recombines TRBV19 with TRBJ2-7, with 7 bases that match TRBD2. With 10 bases clipped from V and 3 bases from J, the junction kept 9 bases outside the gene matches. Germline CDR1 reads LNHDA; CDR2 reads SQIVND (reference sequence). This CDR3 has 13 residues. The CDR3 region is CATGGGIGYEQYF. CDR3 coding DNA: TGTGCCACTGGGGGAGGGATCGGCTACGAGCAGTACTTC.

The chain joins TRBV7-2 to TRBJ1-2; TRBD1 agrees at 8 bases. The trim removed 3 bases at V and 7 bases at J, leaving 7 bases unmatched. The CDR3 extends over 14 amino acids. Germline-derived CDR1 and CDR2 are SGHTA and FQGNSA. Here the CDR3 DNA reads TGTGCCAGCAGCTTGAATGGACAGGGAGGTGGCTACACCTTC. Translation: CASSLNGQGGGYTF.

The genes are TRBV27 and TRBJ2-1, with TRBD2 matching over 12 bases. The CDR3 spans 17 residues. V lost 5 bases to trimming and J lost 2 bases; unmatched junction nucleotides: 7. The germline gives CDR1 MNHEY, CDR2 SMNVEV (reference sequence). The CDR3 sequence: CASSLIRTSGTYNEQFF. The CDR3 DNA reads TGTGCCAGCAGTCTCATACGGACTAGCGGGACCTACAATGAGCAGTTCTTC.

This clone turned up a few times. The gene calls are TRBV7-3 and TRBJ2-3; D perhaps matches TRBD1 (6 bases). Trimming removed 5 bases at V and 4 bases at J, with 16 bases between. Germline V CDR1 and CDR2: SGHTA, FQGTGA. The CDR3 is made up of 15 amino acids. The chain's CDR3 is CASSPIQGTADTQYF. The CDR3 DNA follows: TGTGCCAGCAGCCCCATCCAGGGGACCGCAGATACGCAGTATTTT.

This rearrangement joins TRBV12-3 or TRBV12-4 to TRBJ1-3; the D is unclear. V was pared by 4 bases and J by 1 base, with 5 bases between. The CDR3 contains 13 residues. The CDR3 reads CASSSTSGNTIYF. The CDR3 DNA sequence: TGTGCCAGCAGTTCAACATCTGGAAACACCATATATTTT.

The rearrangement uses TRBV4-2 and TRBJ2-3; D not certain. The CDR3 runs 16 residues. In germline, CDR1 is LGHNA, CDR2 YNFKEQ. V lost 0 bases and J 1 base, leaving 11 bases between the germline ends. The CDR3 sequence is CASSQDISSRTDTQYF. The CDR3 coding sequence is TGTGCCAGCAGCCAAGATATTAGCTCACGCACAGATACGCAGTATTTT.

The rearrangement joins TRBV9 to TRBJ2-1, with 9 bases lining up with TRBD2. Trimming took 4 bases from V and 8 from J; bases not matched to a gene: 19. Germline lookup yields CDR1 SGDLS and CDR2 YYNGEE. This CDR3 has 18 residues. CDR3 nucleotide sequence: TGTGCCAGCAGCCCCCCCTTCTCCCCCGGGACTAGCAGGGATGAGCAGTTCTTC. Translating it yields CASSPPFSPGTSRDEQFF.

The chain is built from TRBV7-8 and TRBJ2-7, with a weak D call TRBD2 (7 bases). Germline V gene data show CDR1 as SGHVS and CDR2 as FQNEAQ. V was clipped by 8 bases and J by 7 bases, with 27 bases between them. The CDR3 covers 16 residues. DNA for the CDR3: TGTGCCAGCTTGTACACGCGCGGGGGCCCGGCGCAGGAGCAGTACTTC. Translation gives CASLYTRGGPAQEQYF.